This is a list of T cell receptor beta chains from one sample in a study of T cell repertoires in cytomegalovirus infection. No antigen is known for these receptors. TCRdb itself ran the reads through MiXCR, one entry per CDR3 protein. In the table there are 380,000 or so distinct CDR3 sequences, nearly 35% of which are singletons. Specimen: cultured PBMCs, collected from culture after CMV antigen stimulation. The receptors come from a human donor in good health (CMV status not recorded). Some clones in this sample may be carry-over from other donors' samples. The CDR3 runs from the conserved cysteine through the conserved F or W. Each record gives: J gene, V gene, D gene, clone size, CDR3 DNA, CDR3 protein. D genes are given only for firm matches. A clone size is listed for some rows: how often the clone was seen (once, few, many), or a class if it is expanded.

TRBJ2-7	TRBV7-9	TRBD1	few	TGTGCCAGCAGCTTAGCTACAGGGGTAACCTACGAGCAGTACTTC	CASSLATGVTYEQYF
TRBJ2-5	TRBV29-1	TRBD2	few	TGCAGCGTTGACCCGACTAGCGGGACTGAGACCCAGTACTTC	CSVDPTSGTETQYF
TRBJ1-5	TRBV15	TRBD1	NA	TGTGCCACCGCGACAGGGATCAATCAGCCCCAGCATTTT	CATATGINQPQHF
TRBJ2-2	TRBV20-1	TRBD2	NA	TGCAGTGCTAGAAGGCGGGAGGTGACCACCGGGGAGCTGTTTTTT	CSARRREVTTGELFF
TRBJ2-1	TRBV7-8	NA	NA	TGTGCCAGCAGCTCTTACGGACAGACAAATGAGCAGTTCTTC	CASSSYGQTNEQFF
TRBJ2-3	TRBV7-2	NA	NA	TGTGCCAGCACCAATAGCCTAGCCCGTAGCACAGATACGCAGTATTTT	CASTNSLARSTDTQYF
TRBJ1-5	TRBV6-2/TRBV6-3	NA	NA	TGTGCCAGCAGAGAAGGGAGGAATCAGCCCCAGCATTTT	CASREGRNQPQHF
TRBJ1-2	TRBV5-4	NA	few	TGTGCCAGCAGCTTGGATGACTATGGCTACACCTTC	CASSLDDYGYTF
TRBJ1-5	TRBV6-2/TRBV6-3	TRBD1	NA	TGTGCCAGCAGTTACCCGGGGACAGGGCGCAATCAGCCCCAGCATTTT	CASSYPGTGRNQPQHF
TRBJ2-5	TRBV5-4	NA	NA	TGTGCCAGCAGCGGGGCCCGCCAAGAGACCCAGTACTTC	CASSGARQETQYF
TRBJ2-5	TRBV7-2	TRBD2	few	TGTGCCAGCAGCTCCAATACCGGGACTAGCGGGGGGACCCAGTACTTC	CASSSNTGTSGGTQYF
TRBJ2-1	TRBV12-3/TRBV12-4	TRBD2	NA	TGTGCCAGCAGTAACCAAGCGGGATACTCTTACAATGAGCAGTTCTTC	CASSNQAGYSYNEQFF
TRBJ2-7	TRBV12-3/TRBV12-4	NA	NA	TGTGCCAGCAACCGGGCCGGCTCCTACGAGCAGTACTTC	CASNRAGSYEQYF
TRBJ1-1	TRBV7-9	TRBD1	NA	TGTGCCAGCAGCTCAGGGGGCGGGTGGTTGACTGAAGCTTTCTTT	CASSSGGGWLTEAFF
TRBJ1-1	TRBV12-3/TRBV12-4	NA	NA	TGTGCCACCGCGGGGGACCACACTGAAGCTTTCTTT	CATAGDHTEAFF
TRBJ1-2	TRBV7-9	TRBD1	few	TGTGCCAGCAGCGCCAGGGGGGACAGGCTCGACCCTAACTATGGCTACACCTTC	CASSARGDRLDPNYGYTF
TRBJ1-2	TRBV7-3	TRBD1	NA	TGTGCCAGCAGCCCCGGGACAGCACGCGGCTATGGCTACACCTTC	CASSPGTARGYGYTF
TRBJ1-3	TRBV28	NA	NA	TGTGCCAGCAGTTCCCTGGGCTCTGGAAACACCATATATTTT	CASSSLGSGNTIYF
TRBJ2-1	TRBV15	NA	NA	TGTGCCACCAGCAGAGGACCCACGGGCAATGAGCAGTTCTTC	CATSRGPTGNEQFF
TRBJ2-5	TRBV6-2/TRBV6-3	NA	NA	TGTGCCATCGGGAGAGTGGAGACCCAGTACTTC	CAIGRVETQYF
TRBJ2-5	TRBV7-2	NA	NA	TGTGCCAGCAGCTTAGCCCGATCTAGGGAGACCCAGTACTTC	CASSLARSRETQYF
TRBJ2-2	TRBV29-1	TRBD2	NA	TGCAGCGTTCCTCCCGGGACTAGTGGTACCGGGGAGCTGTTTTTT	CSVPPGTSGTGELFF
TRBJ2-3	TRBV20-1	NA	NA	TGCAGTGCTAGAGATAGGGGCGGGGGCGCGGAAGGCCGGCCAGATACGCAGTATTTT	CSARDRGGGAEGRPDTQYF
TRBJ2-7	TRBV27	NA	NA	TGTGCCAGCAGTTTACAGGCACTATCCTACGAGCAGTACTTC	CASSLQALSYEQYF
TRBJ2-1	TRBV7-2	NA	many	TGTGCCAGCAGCCCCGTGGGGACAGGGGATATTAGCGGGAGCCGGGCGTCATACAATGAGCAGTTCTTC	CASSPVGTGDISGSRASYNEQFF
TRBJ2-3	TRBV6-5	NA	NA	TGTGCCACACGGAGGGGGAGCACAGATACGCAGTATTTT	CATRRGSTDTQYF
TRBJ2-2	TRBV19	TRBD2	NA	TGTGCCAGTAGTTTAGGGACTAGCGGGTCCGGGGAGCTGTTTTTT	CASSLGTSGSGELFF
TRBJ2-1	TRBV5-1	TRBD2	NA	TGCGCCAGCAGCTCGACTAGCGGGAGACTCAATGAGCAGTTCTTC	CASSSTSGRLNEQFF
TRBJ2-1	TRBV6-1	TRBD2	NA	TGTGCCAGCAGTGATTGGACTAGCGGGAACGTCAATGAGCAGTTCTTC	CASSDWTSGNVNEQFF
TRBJ1-2	TRBV28	NA	few	TGTGCCAGCAGTTTTCGGGGATATGGCTACACCTTC	CASSFRGYGYTF
TRBJ2-3	TRBV20-1	TRBD2	many	TGCAGTGCTCAGCGGGAGGGCCGCGGAGATACGCAGTATTTT	CSAQREGRGDTQYF
TRBJ2-3	TRBV7-9	NA	many	TGTGCCAGCAGCTCCGGAACCCCTAATACGCAGTATTTT	CASSSGTPNTQYF
TRBJ2-1	TRBV5-4	NA	NA	TGTGCCAGCAGCTTGTGGGGGAGGAATGAGCAGTTCTTC	CASSLWGRNEQFF
TRBJ1-2	TRBV28	TRBD1	NA	TGTTCCAGCAGTCTTTCGGACGGCAGGGGGCTGAGGGGCTACACCTTC	CSSSLSDGRGLRGYTF
TRBJ1-5	TRBV27	NA	few	TGTGCCAGCAGTTTCCGGCAGGATTATAGCAATCAGCCCCAGCATTTT	CASSFRQDYSNQPQHF
TRBJ1-1	TRBV4-1	NA	few	TGCGCCAGCAGCCAAGATGCTGGGGCAGGGAGCGCTGAAGCTTTCTTT	CASSQDAGAGSAEAFF
TRBJ2-1	TRBV11-2	NA	NA	TGTGCCAGCAGCTTAGAGGACTCGGGTAAGCAGTTCTTC	CASSLEDSGKQFF
TRBJ2-1	TRBV7-2	NA	NA	TGTGCCAGCAGCCCCCTCCCTAGCGTGCTCTACAATGAGCAGTTCTTC	CASSPLPSVLYNEQFF
TRBJ2-7	TRBV2	NA	NA	TGTGCCAGCAGTGAAAGACGCCCCTCCTACGAGCAGTACTTC	CASSERRPSYEQYF
TRBJ2-7	TRBV9	NA	NA	TGTGCCAGCAGCGCCCCAGACTACCCCTACGAGCAGTACTTC	CASSAPDYPYEQYF
TRBJ1-2	TRBV5-1	NA	NA	TGCGCCAGCAGCTTGGACGGGACTGCTAAAAATGGCTACACCTTC	CASSLDGTAKNGYTF
TRBJ2-3	TRBV12-3/TRBV12-4	NA	many	TGTGCCAGCAGACGTACTAGCCCAGATACGCAGTATTTT	CASRRTSPDTQYF
TRBJ2-3	TRBV5-1	NA	NA	TGCGCCAGCAGCGGCTCGCCCATTGTAGCACCCGATACGCAGTATTTT	CASSGSPIVAPDTQYF
TRBJ2-3	TRBV6-1	TRBD1	NA	TGTGCCAGCAGTCATACAGGGGTATGGGGAGATACGCAGTATTTT	CASSHTGVWGDTQYF
TRBJ1-1	TRBV5-1	NA	NA	TGCGCCAGCAGCTTGGCTAACAGCAGAGCGAACACTGAAGCTTTCTTT	CASSLANSRANTEAFF
TRBJ2-2	TRBV19	TRBD2	NA	TGTGCCAGTAGTACAGTTAGCGGGACCGGGGAGCTGTTTTTT	CASSTVSGTGELFF
TRBJ2-2	TRBV7-8	NA	few	TGTGCCAGCACCCGGACGAAATTCGGGCTGTTTTTT	CASTRTKFGLFF
TRBJ1-4	TRBV6-6	NA	few	TGTGCCAGCAGCTCGACAGCTACTAATGAAAAACTGTTTTTT	CASSSTATNEKLFF
TRBJ1-3	TRBV7-8	NA	few	TGTGCCAGCAGCCCCCAAGGGACACGCCGCTCTGGAAACACCATATATTTT	CASSPQGTRRSGNTIYF
TRBJ1-3	TRBV12-3/TRBV12-4	NA	few	TGTGCCAGCAGTTTGGGTTTATCGGGCGGACTAGGAAACACCATATATTTT	CASSLGLSGGLGNTIYF
TRBJ1-6	TRBV12-3/TRBV12-4	NA	few	TGTGCCAGCAGTCAGGGTCCTAATTCACCCCTCCACTTT	CASSQGPNSPLHF
TRBJ1-2	TRBV7-8	NA	few	TGTGCCAGCAGGCCAGGGAACGGTGGCTATGGCTACACCTTC	CASRPGNGGYGYTF